The sequence of this TCR beta chain was determined in a study of blood T cell repertoires in COVID-19. Generated by immunoSEQ multiplex PCR, the TCRdb table keeps only in-frame clones and is missing some. The table has about 240,000 clones, around 85% seen once. The V and J ends lost 3 bases and 9 bases respectively, with 10 bases between them. The germline gives CDR1 SGHRS, CDR2 YFSETQ. The length of the CDR3 is 12 residues. The TCR comes from a woman in her 40s with acute COVID-19. The rearrangement links TRBV5-1 to TRBJ2-1, with TRBD2 as a possible D gene (6 bases). Sequencing was carried out using PBMCs or T cells enriched from blood (not recorded which). DNA for the CDR3: TGCGCCAGCAGCTGGACGGGAGCTGAGCAGTTCTTC. Residues: CASSWTGAEQFF.